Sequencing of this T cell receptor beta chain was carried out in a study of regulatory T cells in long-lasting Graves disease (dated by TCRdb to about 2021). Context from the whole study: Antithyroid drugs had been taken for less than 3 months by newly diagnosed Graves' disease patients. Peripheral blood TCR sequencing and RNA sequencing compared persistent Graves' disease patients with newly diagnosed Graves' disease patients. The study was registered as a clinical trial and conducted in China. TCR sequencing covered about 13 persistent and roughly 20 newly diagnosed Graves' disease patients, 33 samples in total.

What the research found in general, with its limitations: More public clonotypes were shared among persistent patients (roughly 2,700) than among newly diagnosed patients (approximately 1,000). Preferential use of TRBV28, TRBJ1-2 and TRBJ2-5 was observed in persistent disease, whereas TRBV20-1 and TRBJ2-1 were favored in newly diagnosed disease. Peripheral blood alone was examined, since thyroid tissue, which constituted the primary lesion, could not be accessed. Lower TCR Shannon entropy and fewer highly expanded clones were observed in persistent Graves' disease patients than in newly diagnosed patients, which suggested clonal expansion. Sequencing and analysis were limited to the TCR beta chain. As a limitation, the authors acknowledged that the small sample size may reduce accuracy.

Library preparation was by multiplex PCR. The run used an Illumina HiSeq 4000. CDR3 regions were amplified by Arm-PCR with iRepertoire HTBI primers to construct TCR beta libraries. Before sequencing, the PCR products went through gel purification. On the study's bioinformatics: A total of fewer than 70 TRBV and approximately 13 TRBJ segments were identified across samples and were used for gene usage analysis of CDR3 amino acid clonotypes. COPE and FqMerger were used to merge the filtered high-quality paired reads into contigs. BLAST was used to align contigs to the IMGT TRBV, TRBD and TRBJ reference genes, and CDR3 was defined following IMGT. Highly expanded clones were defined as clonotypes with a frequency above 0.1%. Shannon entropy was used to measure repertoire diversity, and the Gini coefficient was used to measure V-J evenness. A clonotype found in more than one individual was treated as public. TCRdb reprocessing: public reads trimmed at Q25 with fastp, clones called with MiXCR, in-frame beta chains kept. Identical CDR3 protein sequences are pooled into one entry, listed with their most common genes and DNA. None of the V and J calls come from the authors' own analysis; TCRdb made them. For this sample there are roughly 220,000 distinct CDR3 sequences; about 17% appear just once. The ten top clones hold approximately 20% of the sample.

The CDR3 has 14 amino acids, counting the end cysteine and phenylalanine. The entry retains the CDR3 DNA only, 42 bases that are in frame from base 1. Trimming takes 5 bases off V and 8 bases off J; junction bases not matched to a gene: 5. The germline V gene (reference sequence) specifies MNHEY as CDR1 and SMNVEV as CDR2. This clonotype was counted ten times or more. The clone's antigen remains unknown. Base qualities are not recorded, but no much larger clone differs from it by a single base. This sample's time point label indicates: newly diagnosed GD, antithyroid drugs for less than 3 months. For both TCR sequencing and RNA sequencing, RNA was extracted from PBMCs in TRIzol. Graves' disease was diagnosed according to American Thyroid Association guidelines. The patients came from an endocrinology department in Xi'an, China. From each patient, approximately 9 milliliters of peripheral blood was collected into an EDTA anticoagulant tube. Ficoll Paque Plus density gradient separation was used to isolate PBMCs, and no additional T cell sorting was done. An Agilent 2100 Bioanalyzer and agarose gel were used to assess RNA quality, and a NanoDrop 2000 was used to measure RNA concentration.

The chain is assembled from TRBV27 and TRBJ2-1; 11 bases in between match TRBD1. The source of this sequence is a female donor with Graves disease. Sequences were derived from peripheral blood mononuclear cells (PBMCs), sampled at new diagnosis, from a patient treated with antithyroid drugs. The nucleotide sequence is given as TGTGCCAGCAGTCTTGGACAGGGGGCCTATGAGCAGTTCTTC. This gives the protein CASSLGQGAYEQFF.